These T cell receptor beta chains were read from a single sample in a study of shared clonotypes between healthy human individuals. Sequencing was performed with immunoSEQ multiplex PCR; in TCRdb, only in-frame clones are kept and a portion is missing. The sample holds approximately 330,000 clones, 70% to 75% seen once. Sequencing used memory CD4+ T cells sorted from blood. These receptors all stem from a man aged 25-40 years in good health. The CDR3 runs from the conserved cysteine through the conserved F or W. The D gene is left open where the match is weak. Rows may omit the clone size; those that give it use once, few, many or a size class.

j_call | clone_size | d_call | v_call | cdr3_aa | cdr3_nt
TRBJ2-3 | - | TRBD2 | TRBV11-2 | CASSRPGAGVGTDTQYF | TGTGCCAGCAGCCGTCCCGGCGCGGGAGTGGGCACAGATACGCAGTATTTT
TRBJ2-7 | - | - | TRBV4-3 | CASSQEDLARVEEQYF | TGCGCCAGCAGCCAAGAAGATCTAGCGAGAGTGGAAGAGCAGTACTTC
TRBJ2-2 | - | - | TRBV19 | CASSISGLGELFF | TGTGCCAGTAGTATAAGTGGGCTTGGGGAGCTGTTTTTT
TRBJ2-7 | once | - | TRBV10-3 | CAIAPRGSSSYEQYF | TGTGCCATTGCCCCCAGGGGATCCTCCTCCTACGAGCAGTACTTC
TRBJ1-4 | once | - | TRBV21-1 | CASSKVRHFNEKLFF | TGTGCCAGCAGCAAAGTTCGGCACTTTAATGAAAAACTGTTTTTT
TRBJ1-1 | - | - | TRBV28 | CASSLWGGSIQAFF | TGTGCCAGCAGTCTCTGGGGGGGCTCCATTCAAGCTTTCTTT
TRBJ1-5 | - | TRBD1 | TRBV15 | CATSKGQGARQPQHF | TGTGCCACCAGCAAAGGGCAGGGGGCGCGGCAGCCCCAGCATTTT
TRBJ2-1 | - | - | TRBV7-8 | CASSTHGGPRPHEQFF | TGTGCCAGCAGCACCCATGGTGGCCCGAGGCCCCATGAGCAGTTCTTC
TRBJ1-2 | many | - | TRBV7-9 | CASKNRDYGYTF | TGTGCCAGCAAAAACCGGGACTATGGCTACACCTTC
TRBJ2-3 | - | TRBD2 | TRBV15 | CATSRGSGLAFRDTQYF | TGTGCCACCAGCAGGGGGTCGGGACTAGCATTTAGAGATACGCAGTATTTT
TRBJ1-1 | - | - | TRBV7-3 | CASSPGLVEGTEAFF | TGTGCCAGCAGCCCGGGGTTAGTAGAGGGCACTGAAGCTTTCTTT
TRBJ1-1 | - | TRBD1 | TRBV5-1 | CASRPGQQNTEAFF | TGCGCCAGCAGGCCGGGACAGCAGAACACTGAAGCTTTCTTT
TRBJ2-5 | - | - | TRBV11-2 | CASSTDGQETQYF | TGTGCCAGCAGCACCGACGGTCAAGAGACCCAGTACTTC
TRBJ2-1 | once | TRBD2 | TRBV4-2 | CASSQFGRGGEDNEQFF | TGTGCCAGCAGCCAGTTTGGACGTGGGGGGGAGGACAATGAGCAGTTCTTC
TRBJ2-4 | - | TRBD2 | TRBV5-1 | CASKEAGEYIQYF | TGCGCCAGCAAGGAAGCGGGGGAGTACATTCAGTACTTC
TRBJ2-7 | - | - | TRBV6-1 | CASSMPGAPDEQYF | TGTGCCAGCAGTATGCCGGGAGCCCCGGACGAGCAGTACTTC
TRBJ2-3 | - | TRBD1 | TRBV10-3 | CAIGLGQGRTDTQYF | TGTGCCATCGGTTTAGGACAGGGAAGGACAGATACGCAGTATTTT
TRBJ2-1 | - | TRBD2 | TRBV5-4 | CASSHSGIHNEQFF | TGTGCCAGCAGCCATAGCGGGATCCACAATGAGCAGTTCTTC
TRBJ2-7 | - | - | TRBV10-2 | CASSEGSLYEQYF | TGCGCCAGCAGTGAGGGGTCTCTCTACGAGCAGTACTTC
TRBJ1-5 | few | - | TRBV28 | CASSLALSNQPQHF | TGTGCCAGCAGTTTGGCTCTTAGCAATCAGCCCCAGCATTTT
TRBJ2-3 | once | - | TRBV5-4 | CASSLGWRETDTQYF | TGTGCCAGCAGCTTAGGGTGGCGGGAAACAGATACGCAGTATTTT
TRBJ1-2 | - | - | TRBV27 | CASLPLRGSIYGYTF | TGTGCCAGCTTGCCTTTAAGGGGGTCGATCTATGGCTACACCTTC
TRBJ1-2 | - | - | TRBV4-1 | CASSQPGDYGYTF | TGCGCCAGCAGCCAACCCGGGGACTATGGCTACACCTTC
TRBJ2-1 | once | TRBD2 | TRBV11-2 | CASSEMGVAGVEQFF | TGTGCCAGCAGCGAAATGGGAGTAGCGGGAGTTGAGCAGTTCTTC
TRBJ2-3 | - | TRBD2 | TRBV5-1 | CASSLGGSGRAWADTQYF | TGCGCCAGCAGCTTGGGGGGAAGCGGGAGGGCCTGGGCAGATACGCAGTATTTT
TRBJ2-1 | - | - | TRBV9 | CASSVRNGRVDEQFF | TGTGCCAGCAGCGTAAGAAACGGGCGGGTCGATGAGCAGTTCTTC
TRBJ2-7 | - | - | TRBV7-2 | CASSLEPGGAYEQYF | TGTGCCAGCAGCTTAGAGCCGGGCGGAGCCTACGAGCAGTACTTC
TRBJ1-5 | - | - | TRBV18 | CASSPVGAGSGQPQHF | TGTGCCAGCTCACCCGTTGGGGCAGGCTCAGGGCAGCCCCAGCATTTT
TRBJ2-2 | many | TRBD1 | TRBV19 | CASIRTGRNTGELFF | TGTGCCAGTATCCGGACAGGGCGGAACACCGGGGAGCTGTTTTTT
TRBJ2-5 | - | TRBD2 | TRBV5-1 | CASSLDAGGETQYF | TGCGCCAGCAGCTTGGATGCGGGAGGAGAGACCCAGTACTTC
TRBJ1-1 | - | - | TRBV6-1 | CASSVRQVIGTEAFF | TGTGCCAGCAGTGTCAGACAGGTAATAGGCACTGAAGCTTTCTTT
TRBJ1-2 | - | - | TRBV9 | CASSVVRGFGGYTF | TGTGCCAGCAGCGTAGTAAGGGGATTCGGCGGCTACACCTTC
TRBJ2-3 | - | - | TRBV5-1 | CASSLGPQGDTQYF | TGCGCCAGCAGCTTGGGACCGCAGGGAGATACGCAGTATTTT
TRBJ2-7 | - | - | TRBV7-2 | CASSLTLYEQYF | TGTGCCAGCAGCTTGACTCTTTACGAGCAGTACTTC
TRBJ2-1 | - | - | TRBV2 | CASVAGSGNEQFF | TGTGCCAGCGTCGCCGGGTCCGGCAATGAGCAGTTCTTC
TRBJ2-3 | - | - | TRBV5-1 | CASSLAVSTDTQYF | TGCGCCAGCAGCTTGGCCGTCAGCACAGATACGCAGTATTTT
TRBJ1-2 | - | - | TRBV5-1 | CASSLDAAGYTF | TGCGCCAGCAGCTTGGATGCGGCGGGCTACACCTTC
TRBJ1-1 | - | TRBD1 | TRBV7-8 | CASRVGQGATEAFF | TGTGCCAGCCGCGTCGGACAGGGGGCCACTGAAGCTTTCTTT
TRBJ2-2 | - | - | TRBV5-1 | CASSLVGPSGELFF | TGCGCCAGCAGCTTGGTGGGTCCGTCGGGGGAGCTGTTTTTT
TRBJ2-7 | - | - | TRBV2 | CASSGAAGGGYEQYF | TGTGCCAGCAGTGGGGCGGCAGGGGGAGGCTACGAGCAGTACTTC
TRBJ2-2 | - | - | TRBV6-5 | CASSYVPGHGTGELFF | TGTGCCAGCAGTTACGTTCCAGGCCATGGCACCGGGGAGCTGTTTTTT
TRBJ2-1 | few | TRBD1 | TRBV29-1 | CSGGQGGYNEQFF | TGCAGCGGTGGACAGGGGGGCTACAATGAGCAGTTCTTC
TRBJ1-1 | - | - | TRBV19 | CASSIGNLNTEAFF | TGTGCCAGTAGTATAGGAAACCTGAACACTGAAGCTTTCTTT
TRBJ2-3 | - | - | TRBV27 | CASSYSGPKNPPTDTQYF | TGTGCCAGCAGTTATAGCGGCCCGAAGAACCCCCCCACAGATACGCAGTATTTT
TRBJ2-1 | - | - | TRBV14 | CASSPLYGTASSYNEQFF | TGTGCCAGCAGCCCCCTCTACGGGACGGCGAGCTCCTACAATGAGCAGTTCTTC
TRBJ1-5 | - | - | TRBV28 | CASSLSAANQPQHF | TGTGCCAGCAGTTTATCGGCAGCGAATCAGCCCCAGCATTTT
TRBJ1-3 | - | TRBD1 | TRBV14 | CAIGTGVNTIYF | TGTGCCATCGGGACAGGGGTGAACACCATATATTTT
TRBJ2-5 | - | - | TRBV6-5 | CASLSQGETQYF | TGTGCCAGCCTGAGCCAGGGAGAGACCCAGTACTTC
TRBJ2-7 | - | - | TRBV28 | CASRGSFSSYEQYF | TGTGCCAGCAGGGGCAGCTTCAGCTCCTACGAGCAGTACTTC
TRBJ1-6 | many | - | TRBV6-1 | CASSAGPWGSPLHF | TGTGCCAGCAGTGCGGGGCCGTGGGGTTCACCCCTCCACTTT
TRBJ2-3 | - | TRBD2 | TRBV5-4 | CASSLVGTSKDTQYF | TGTGCCAGCAGCTTGGTCGGGACTAGCAAAGATACGCAGTATTTT
TRBJ2-7 | - | - | TRBV19 | CALEAYEQYF | TGTGCCTTAGAGGCCTACGAGCAGTACTTC
TRBJ1-1 | - | - | TRBV5-6 | CASSYRGTEAFF | TGTGCCAGCAGCTATAGGGGAACTGAAGCTTTCTTT
TRBJ2-3 | - | - | TRBV7-2 | CASSLVGFPTDTQYF | TGTGCCAGCAGCTTAGTAGGGTTTCCGACAGATACGCAGTATTTT
TRBJ2-1 | - | TRBD2 | TRBV7-2 | CASSSRAGSSYNEQFF | TGTGCCAGCAGCTCAAGAGCGGGAAGCTCCTACAATGAGCAGTTCTTC
TRBJ2-7 | - | TRBD2 | TRBV28 | CASSLAGYEQYF | TGTGCCAGCAGCCTAGCGGGATACGAGCAGTACTTC
TRBJ2-1 | once | TRBD2 | TRBV5-1 | CASSSRGIAGYNEQFF | TGCGCCAGCAGTTCACGAGGAATAGCGGGATACAATGAGCAGTTCTTC
TRBJ1-2 | - | - | TRBV28 | CASGEQRTFGYTF | TGTGCCAGCGGCGAACAGAGAACATTTGGCTACACCTTC
TRBJ2-7 | - | TRBD1 | TRBV9 | CASSVGPARQGLTYEQYF | TGTGCCAGCAGCGTAGGACCCGCCCGACAGGGATTAACCTACGAGCAGTACTTC